This T cell receptor beta chain was sequenced in a study of cytomegalovirus exposure and HLA in healthy donors. With 60 Vbeta and 13 Jbeta primers, the PCR was carried out. This table comes from immunoSEQ multiplex PCR, and its TCRdb copy is limited to in-frame clones, with some not included. The table includes 120,000 or so clones, around three quarters detected once. Broader study findings: Some TCR beta chains (164 of them) were listed as cytomegalovirus-associated.

As to this clone: Its matching antigen is unknown.

The V gene's germline CDR1 is SNHLY and CDR2 FYNNEI. Trimming stripped 4 bases from V and 7 bases from J, with 8 bases between. The CDR3 extends over 12 amino acids. The material sequenced was PBMCs. The chain employs TRBV2 and TRBJ2-1; D is perhaps TRBD1 (6 bases). This sequence was found in a female donor in good health and CMV-seronegative. CDR3 region: CASSVQGNEQFF. CDR3 sequence (DNA): TGTGCCAGCAGTGTCCAGGGGAATGAGCAGTTCTTC.